The rows below give T cell receptor beta chains drawn from one sample of a study of prognosis after radiotherapy for stage I lung cancer. A single record per CDR3 protein comes from TCRdb applying MiXCR to the multiplex PCR reads. The sample yields about 21,000 distinct CDR3 sequences, 40% to 45% seen once. The input for sequencing was PBMCs, taken before or after stereotactic body radiation therapy (not recorded which). Receptors originate from a donor at least 50 years old with non-small cell lung cancer. Each CDR3 is given with its conserved first and last residue. A D gene is named only where the DNA matches it firmly. Size values are once, few and many counts, or a class for expanded clones, and some rows have none.

J gene | clone size | D gene | V gene | CDR3 protein | CDR3 DNA
TRBJ2-3 | many | NA | TRBV7-2 | CASSPDSDTQYF | TGTGCCAGCAGCCCAGATAGTGATACGCAGTATTTT
TRBJ2-1 | NA | TRBD1 | TRBV6-9 | CASSSGTGVFYNEQFF | TGTGCCAGCAGTTCCGGGACAGGGGTCTTCTACAATGAGCAGTTCTTC
TRBJ2-7 | NA | TRBD2 | TRBV5-6 | CASRRTSWRGAYEQYF | TGTGCCAGCAGGCGGACTAGCTGGAGAGGTGCCTACGAGCAGTACTTC
TRBJ2-1 | medium-sized | NA | TRBV12-3/TRBV12-4 | CASVTSSYNEQFF | TGTGCCAGCGTAACTAGCTCCTACAATGAGCAGTTCTTC
TRBJ2-1 | many | TRBD2 | TRBV5-6 | CASSPIETSGRDEQFF | TGTGCCAGCAGCCCCATCGAAACTAGCGGGAGGGATGAGCAGTTCTTC
TRBJ2-7 | NA | NA | TRBV6-2/TRBV6-3 | CAISDWSYEQYF | TGTGCTATCAGCGACTGGTCGTACGAGCAGTACTTC
TRBJ1-1 | many | TRBD1 | TRBV19 | CASRQGIMNTEAFF | TGTGCCAGTCGACAGGGCATAATGAACACTGAAGCTTTCTTT
TRBJ1-1 | many | NA | TRBV12-3/TRBV12-4 | CASRTMGGGTEAFF | TGTGCCAGCAGGACCATGGGGGGTGGCACTGAAGCTTTCTTT
TRBJ1-4 | medium-sized | NA | TRBV19 | CASASEGNEKLFF | TGTGCCAGTGCGTCCGAGGGTAATGAAAAACTGTTTTTT
TRBJ2-7 | NA | TRBD1 | TRBV7-9 | CASSLGVSGTGVGEQYF | TGTGCCAGCAGCTTGGGTGTATCCGGGACAGGGGTCGGCGAGCAGTACTTC
TRBJ2-1 | many | NA | TRBV10-3 | CAISESGTLSYNEQFF | TGTGCCATCAGTGAGTCAGGGACCCTCTCCTACAATGAGCAGTTCTTC
TRBJ1-2 | few | NA | TRBV19 | CASSGSGTAYGYTF | TGTGCCAGTAGTGGCTCCGGGACGGCCTATGGCTACACCTTC
TRBJ2-7 | many | NA | TRBV9 | CASSPRQYSYEQYF | TGTGCCAGCAGCCCTCGACAGTACTCCTACGAGCAGTACTTC
TRBJ1-2 | many | TRBD1 | TRBV6-1 | CASSWDRRSNYGYTF | TGTGCCAGCAGCTGGGACAGGCGGTCTAACTATGGCTACACCTTC